This T cell receptor (beta chain) stems from a study of EBV T-cell therapy then PD-1 blockade in nasopharyngeal carcinoma. The treatment here: AdE1-LMPpoly-expanded autologous EBV-specific T-cell therapy followed by anti-PD-1 nivolumab. This CDR3 comprises 14 residues. Trimming cost V 4 bases and J 4 bases, with 14 bases left between them. CDR1 MDHEN and CDR2 SYDVKM come from the germline V gene. Comments on this clone: Its cognate antigen is unknown.

Sequencing was performed with immunoSEQ multiplex PCR; in TCRdb, only in-frame clones are kept and a portion is missing. The data contain fewer than 20,000 clones, around 82% of them singletons. The sample here was CD8+ T cells from blood, taken at roughly day 33 from a patient whose treatment included autologous EBV-specific T cells and nivolumab. The rearrangement links TRBV28 to TRBJ2-7, with D possibly TRBD1 on 5 matching bases. The clonotype comes from a man aged 35 to 55 with nasopharyngeal carcinoma. This chain's CDR3 is CASSSPSTVYEQYF. The DNA of the CDR3 is TGTGCCAGCAGTTCTCCATCGACAGTTTACGAGCAGTACTTC.